This T cell receptor (beta chain) stems from a study of T cells in Graves' hyperthyroidism and ophthalmopathy. Study results and limitations: Most thyroid clonotypes that were expanded above 0.001 also turned up in blood. Ophthalmopathy could be told apart from stable hyperthyroidism with a 13 V-J model. In validation, the model predicted ophthalmopathy. These predictions came a median about 6.5 months before onset.

Concerning this clonotype: Its antigen is unidentified.

RNA transcripts served as the template for amplifying TCR beta CDR3 regions. A set of HTBI primers served as the primers for a first-round RT-PCR of the TCR CDR3. Via MiXCR, TCRdb re-called the multiplex PCR reads, giving one row per CDR3 protein. The table lists 540,000 or so distinct CDR3 sequences, 40% to 55% of them singletons. The CDR3 runs to 15 residues. Germline V CDR1 and CDR2: ENHRY, SYGVKD. The V and J ends lost 10 bases and 4 bases respectively, with 22 bases between them. The source material was peripheral blood or thyroid tissue (not recorded which). The TCR comes from an adult woman with Graves' disease, either hyperthyroidism or ophthalmopathy (not recorded which). This chain joins TRBV10-3 and TRBJ1-2; possible D gene TRBD1, 5 bases. The DNA of the CDR3 is TGTGCCAGCAACAGCCGGGGCGGCGCTGGCTATGGCTACACCTTC. Translated: CASNSRGGAGYGYTF.